A selection of T cell receptor beta chains follows, all from one sample in a study of shared clonotypes between healthy human individuals. Measured with immunoSEQ multiplex PCR; TCRdb has only the in-frame clones, and not every one. Here the sample spans more than 850,000 clones, 70% to 80% being singletons. Material: memory CD4+ T cells from PBMCs. Every receptor here comes from a man between 18 and 35 years old in good health. Some clones in this sample may be carry-over from other donors' samples. The CDR3 runs from the conserved cysteine through the conserved F or W. The D gene is left open where the match is weak. Size tells how often a clone was seen (once, few, many) or the class of an expanded clone, and some rows leave it out.

TRBV1	TRBJ2-3	NA	NA	CTSRRDGDTQYF	TGCACCAGCAGACGTGATGGGGATACGCAGTATTTT
TRBV4-1	TRBJ1-4	NA	NA	CASSHQDEKLFF	TGCGCCAGCAGCCACCAAGATGAAAAACTGTTTTTT
TRBV15	TRBJ2-5	NA	TRBD1	CATSRVTGGQYF	TGTGCCACCAGCAGAGTCACAGGGGGTCAGTACTTC
TRBV6-6	TRBJ2-5	NA	NA	CASSPGETQYF	TGTGCCAGCAGTCCGGGGGAGACCCAGTACTTC
TRBV7-7	TRBJ2-7	few	TRBD2	CASSPGTSGKNEQYF	TGTGCCAGCAGCCCCGGGACTAGCGGAAAGAACGAGCAGTACTTC
TRBV25-1	TRBJ1-4	NA	NA	CASRGGARELFF	TGTGCCAGCAGAGGGGGGGCGAGAGAACTGTTTTTT
TRBV28	TRBJ2-1	NA	NA	CASSLLDTTYNEQFF	TGTGCCAGCAGTTTACTGGACACCACCTACAATGAGCAGTTCTTC
TRBV5-1	TRBJ1-3	NA	NA	CASSFAGDGNTIYF	TGCGCCAGCAGCTTCGCAGGGGACGGAAACACCATATATTTT
TRBV9	TRBJ1-2	NA	NA	CASSVAGGTDGYTF	TGTGCCAGCAGCGTAGCAGGCGGAACCGATGGCTACACCTTC
TRBV28	TRBJ2-3	NA	TRBD2	CATETSGRVWPVTQYF	TGTGCCACTGAGACTAGCGGGCGTGTTTGGCCCGTTACGCAGTATTTT
TRBV18	TRBJ2-7	NA	NA	CASSPGTFGYEQYF	TGTGCCAGCTCACCTGGGACTTTCGGCTACGAGCAGTACTTC
TRBV5-4	TRBJ2-2	NA	NA	CASSRGGDTGELFF	TGTGCCAGCAGCCGAGGGGGGGACACCGGGGAGCTGTTTTTT
TRBV27	TRBJ1-6	NA	TRBD1	CASSRQGGTPYSPLHF	TGTGCCAGCAGTCGACAGGGTGGGACCCCTTATTCACCCCTCCACTTT
TRBV5-8	TRBJ2-3	NA	NA	CASSPPGGDQNTQYF	TGTGCCAGCAGCCCCCCGGGGGGCGACCAAAATACGCAGTATTTT
TRBV6-1	TRBJ1-1	few	NA	CASSEGGREAFF	TGTGCCAGCAGTGAAGGGGGCCGTGAAGCTTTCTTT
TRBV10-3	TRBJ2-1	NA	NA	CAISGDNEQFF	TGTGCCATCTCGGGAGACAATGAGCAGTTCTTC
TRBV5-1	TRBJ1-1	NA	NA	CASSLKPGNTEAFF	TGCGCCAGCAGCTTGAAGCCGGGGAACACTGAAGCTTTCTTT
TRBV5-1	TRBJ2-1	NA	NA	CASSLRDPRDEQFF	TGCGCCAGCAGCTTGAGGGACCCGCGGGATGAGCAGTTCTTC
TRBV7-9	TRBJ1-1	NA	NA	CASSRWDKGTEAFF	TGTGCCAGCAGCCGGTGGGATAAGGGGACTGAAGCTTTCTTT
TRBV25-1	TRBJ2-2	NA	TRBD1	CASRVDRAGTGELFF	TGTGCCAGCAGAGTGGACAGGGCGGGCACCGGGGAGCTGTTTTTT
TRBV9	TRBJ2-3	NA	NA	CASSVPATDTQYF	TGTGCCAGCAGCGTTCCAGCCACAGATACGCAGTATTTT
TRBV6-6	TRBJ2-1	NA	NA	CASSYEAGVNEQFF	TGTGCCAGCAGTTACGAGGCAGGGGTCAATGAGCAGTTCTTC
TRBV5-1	TRBJ2-1	NA	NA	CASSHTLSPNEQFF	TGCGCCAGCAGTCATACCCTTAGCCCCAATGAGCAGTTCTTC
TRBV19	TRBJ2-7	NA	TRBD2	CASSRRAGAYEQYF	TGTGCCAGTAGTCGCCGAGCGGGGGCCTACGAGCAGTACTTC
TRBV7-2	TRBJ2-7	NA	NA	CASSLTRPPYEQYF	TGTGCCAGCAGCTTAACCCGGCCTCCCTACGAGCAGTACTTC
TRBV7-2	TRBJ2-5	NA	TRBD1	CASSPTGEETQYF	TGTGCCAGCAGCCCCACAGGGGAGGAGACCCAGTACTTC
TRBV7-2	TRBJ2-5	NA	NA	CASSLGQVGQGTQYF	TGTGCCAGCAGCTTAGGGCAGGTTGGGCAAGGGACCCAGTACTTC
TRBV6-1	TRBJ2-1	NA	TRBD1	CASSEFGTGAYNEQFF	TGTGCCAGCAGTGAATTCGGGACAGGGGCCTACAATGAGCAGTTCTTC
TRBV28	TRBJ2-1	NA	TRBD2	CASNGQTTSGRAYNEQFF	TGTGCCAGTAACGGACAGACGACTAGCGGGAGGGCCTACAATGAGCAGTTCTTC